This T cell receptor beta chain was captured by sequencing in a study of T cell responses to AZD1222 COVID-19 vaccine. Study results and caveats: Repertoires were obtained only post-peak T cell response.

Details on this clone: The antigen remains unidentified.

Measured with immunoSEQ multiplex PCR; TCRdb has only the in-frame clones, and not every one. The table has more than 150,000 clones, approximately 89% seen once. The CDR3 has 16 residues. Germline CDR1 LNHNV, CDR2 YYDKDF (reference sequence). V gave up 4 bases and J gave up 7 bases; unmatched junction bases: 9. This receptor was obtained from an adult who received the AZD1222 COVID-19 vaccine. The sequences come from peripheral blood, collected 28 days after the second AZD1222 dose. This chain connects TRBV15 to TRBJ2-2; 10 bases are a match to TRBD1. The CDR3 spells CATSKLRDRGDGELFF. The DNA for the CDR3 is TGTGCCACCAGCAAGCTCCGGGACAGGGGAGACGGGGAGCTGTTTTTT.